Given below is one T cell receptor beta chain in context. The source of the sample is a study of blood T cell repertoires in COVID-19. About the research overall: PBMCs, B-cell-depleted T cells, or T cells provided the cDNA or gDNA that made up the material.

Authors' data handling: For nucleated cells, counts were estimated from reference gene primer amplification. Profiled with immunoSEQ multiplex PCR; TCRdb holds only in-frame clones, not every one. V and J calls and clone size follow that table, whereas D and trimming were derived from the DNA. The top ten clones hold under 2% of a sample with 200,000 or so clones, about 88% of them seen once. This sequence originates from a man aged 65 to 79 with acute or convalescent COVID-19. The source material was peripheral blood.

CDR3: CASSSQGAQTGNTIYF. CDR3 bases: TGTGCCAGTAGTAGTCAGGGGGCGCAAACTGGAAACACCATATATTTT. The chain couples TRBV19 to TRBJ1-3, with 8 nucleotides matching TRBD1. Germline loops: CDR1 LNHDA, CDR2 SQIVND (reference sequence). The trim removed 4 bases at V and 2 bases at J, leaving 7 bases unmatched. CDR3 size: 16 residues. Looking up the rest from reference TRBV19 and TRBJ1-3 gives the full variable domain: DGGITQSPKYLFRKEGQNVTLSCEQNLNHDAMYWYRQDPGQGLRLIYYSQIVNDFQKGDIAEGYSVSREKKESFPLTVTSAQKNPTAFYLCASSSQGAQTGNTIYFGEGSWLTVV.